This entry lists 24 T cell receptor beta chains sequenced from one sample in a study of blood T cell repertoires in COVID-19. Clones were read by immunoSEQ multiplex PCR, and TCRdb kept only the in-frame ones, dropping some. The sample shows tens of thousands of clones, more than 75% of them seen only once. What was sequenced was peripheral blood. These receptor sequences come from a human donor in a cohort sampled during active COVID-19.

V gene TRBV18 combines with J gene TRBJ1-1, with D possibly TRBD1 on 5 matching bases. The CDR3 runs 13 residues. With 6 bases removed from V and 7 bases from J, the gap between germline ends came to 15 bases. CDR1 KGHSH and CDR2 LQKENI come from the germline V gene. CDR3 protein: CASSRQGSSEAFF. The CDR3 DNA follows: TGTGCCAGCTCCCGGCAGGGATCAAGTGAAGCTTTCTTT.

V is TRBV3-1 (or the pseudogene TRBV3-2) and J is TRBJ2-2; a weak D match, TRBD1 (5 bases). CDR1 and CDR2 from the germline V gene are LGHDT and YNNKEL (reference sequence). This CDR3 comprises 16 residues. V dropped 2 bases and J dropped 9 bases, with 19 bases sitting between them. The CDR3 DNA follows: TGTGCCAGCAGCCAACCCCCCTTGGGGCTAAGACGGGAGCTGTTTTTT. Amino acids: CASSQPPLGLRRELFF.

J is TRBJ2-7 and V is TRBV6-1, with D possibly being TRBD2 (5 bases). CDR1 and CDR2 from the germline V gene are MNHNS and SASEGT. This CDR3 is built from 14 residues. V was shortened by 3 bases and J by 0 bases, with 9 bases between the two germline ends. The CDR3 is CASSDAGISYEQYF. The DNA for the CDR3 is TGTGCCAGCAGTGACGCCGGGATCTCCTACGAGCAGTACTTC.

The chain joins TRBV3-1 (or the pseudogene TRBV3-2) to TRBJ2-5; 16 bases are a match to TRBD2. Germline CDR1 reads LGHDT; CDR2 reads YNNKEL (reference sequence). The CDR3 is made up of 19 amino acids. After removal of 1 base from V and 4 bases from J, the junction contained 9 bases not matched to a gene. CDR3 in amino acids: CASSQVGTSGGAVRETQYF. In DNA, the CDR3 is TGTGCCAGCAGCCAAGTTGGGACTAGCGGGGGGGCGGTGAGAGAGACCCAGTACTTC.

CDR3 sequence: CASSVVKGDSPLHF. CDR3 nucleotides: TGTGCCAGCAGTGTTGTGAAGGGGGATTCACCCCTCCACTTT. The chain has TRBV2 and TRBJ1-6; a possible D gene is TRBD1 (6 bases). The germline gives CDR1 SNHLY, CDR2 FYNNEI. The CDR3 sequence is 14 residues long. V dropped 4 bases and J dropped 8 bases, with 12 bases sitting between them. Full variable domain (remainder filled in from reference TRBV2 and TRBJ1-6): EPEVTQTPSHQVTQMGQEVILRCVPISNHLYFYWYRQILGQKVEFLVSFYNNEISEKSEIFDDQFSVERPDGSNFTLKIRSTKLEDSAMYFCASSVVKGDSPLHFGNGTRLTVT.

The rearrangement joins TRBV1 to TRBJ2-7; no check of the table's D call, TRBD1, against the DNA was made. TRBV1 is listed as a pseudogene. There are 14 residues in the CDR3. For the CDR3, the DNA is TGCACCAGCAGCCGAAGGGGGTGCTCCTACGAGCAGTACTTC. It specifies CTSSRRGCSYEQYF.

This chain links TRBV7-6 with TRBJ2-7; a possible D gene is TRBD2 (6 bases). The CDR3 is 16 residues long. Germline CDR1 is SGHVS and CDR2 is FNYEAQ. Trimming left V 1 base short and J 0 bases short, with 13 bases between. The CDR3 sequence is CASSLGLGGSSYEQYF. The CDR3 DNA follows: TGTGCCAGCAGCTTAGGGCTCGGAGGGAGCTCCTACGAGCAGTACTTC.

The rearrangement uses TRBV19 and TRBJ1-1; D is undetermined. Germline V gives CDR1 LNHDA, CDR2 SQIVND (reference sequence). Trimming shortened V by 7 bases and J by 3 bases, and 24 bases separated the two germline ends. The CDR3 loop spans 17 amino acids. CDR3 residues: CASTLGWRAIMHTEAFF. The CDR3 bases are TGTGCCAGTACCCTAGGCTGGAGGGCAATAATGCACACTGAAGCTTTCTTT.

The chain is built from TRBV19 and TRBJ2-7; 8 bases fit TRBD1. With V trimmed by 9 bases and J by 5 bases, 21 bases remained unmatched. The germline V gene encodes CDR1 LNHDA and CDR2 SQIVND (reference sequence). CDR3 length: 17 residues. The CDR3 sequence is CARTPGDRGVGTHEQYF. CDR3 coding DNA: TGTGCCAGAACCCCCGGAGACAGGGGCGTTGGGACCCACGAGCAGTACTTC.

CDR3 sequence (DNA): TGTGCCAGCAGCCTGACTAGCGGGGGGGGCACAGATACGCAGTATTTT. This codes for CASSLTSGGGTDTQYF. The chain recombines TRBV7-2 with TRBJ2-3; 14 bases are a match to TRBD2. This CDR3 has 16 amino acids. Trimming at V came to 5 bases and at J to 1 base, leaving 2 bases not matched to a gene. The germline gives CDR1 SGHTA, CDR2 FQGNSA.

The V gene is TRBV6-1, the J gene TRBJ2-7; TRBD1 is a possible D gene (5 bases). The germline V gene encodes CDR1 MNHNS and CDR2 SASEGT. Trimming removed 1 base at V and 1 base at J, with 11 bases between. The CDR3 runs to 15 residues. As DNA, the CDR3 is TGTGCCAGCAGTGAAGGCAGGGAACGTTCCTACGAGCAGTACTTC. This translates into CASSEGRERSYEQYF.

The rearrangement joins TRBV6-5 to TRBJ2-1, with a possible D match to TRBD2 (6 bases). The CDR3 contains 15 residues. Per germline, CDR1 MNHEY and CDR2 SVGAGI. V shed 2 bases and J shed 5 bases, with 13 bases lying between them. CDR3 DNA sequence: TGTGCCAGCAGTTACGTCTGGGGCGGGAACAATGAGCAGTTCTTC. This codes for CASSYVWGGNNEQFF.

The chain recombines TRBV5-4 with TRBJ2-1; possibly TRBD1 for D (5 bases). Trimming took 0 bases from V and 1 from J, leaving 14 bases between them. The length of the CDR3 is 17 residues. The germline V gene has CDR1 SGHNT and CDR2 YYREEE (reference sequence). In DNA, the CDR3 is TGTGCCAGCAGCTTGGACCCACTGAAGGGGTCCTACAATGAGCAGTTCTTC. Its protein product is CASSLDPLKGSYNEQFF.

The chain has TRBV6-6 and TRBJ1-5, with D perhaps TRBD1 (6 bases). The CDR3 covers 15 residues. The germline V gene has CDR1 MNHNY and CDR2 SVGAGI (reference sequence). V lost 5 bases and J 2 bases, leaving 13 bases between the germline ends. As DNA, the CDR3 is TGTGCCAGCAGTGGACAGTCACGGGGCAATCAGCCCCAGCATTTT. It codes for CASSGQSRGNQPQHF.

The chain couples TRBV7-9 to TRBJ1-5, with 12 bases matching TRBD1. V shed 3 bases, J shed 4 bases, and the junction held 4 bases outside the gene matches. Germline CDR1 is SEHNR and CDR2 is FQNEAQ (reference sequence). The CDR3 consists of 16 residues. The DNA for the CDR3 is TGTGCCAGCAGCTTGGGGGACAGGGGGCCAAATCAGCCCCAGCATTTT. This gives the protein CASSLGDRGPNQPQHF.

This chain connects TRBV5-1 to TRBJ1-6; 10 positions match TRBD1. The CDR3 consists of 15 residues. With 3 bases clipped from V and 7 bases from J, the junction kept 4 bases outside the gene matches. Germline V gene lookup returns CDR1 SGHRS and CDR2 YFSETQ. CDR3 sequence reads: CASSWGQGKNSPLHF. DNA for the CDR3: TGCGCCAGCAGCTGGGGACAGGGGAAAAATTCACCCCTCCACTTT.

The chain carries TRBV24-1 and TRBJ2-7, with D perhaps matching TRBD2 (6 bases). The CDR3 has 15 amino acids. Trimming took off 3 bases at V and 1 base at J, with 12 bases between the two ends. CDR1 KGHDR and CDR2 SFDVKD come from the germline V gene. CDR3 loop: CATSDAGTSSYEQYF. The CDR3 DNA reads TGTGCCACCAGTGATGCCGGGACTTCTTCCTACGAGCAGTACTTC.

The chain has TRBV2 and TRBJ1-5; D unresolved. The ends were cut back, 5 bases at V and 4 bases at J, with 6 bases in the middle. This CDR3 region has 12 residues. The germline V gene has CDR1 SNHLY and CDR2 FYNNEI. The CDR3 is CASSSTNQPQHF. The CDR3 nucleotides are TGTGCCAGCAGTTCCACAAATCAGCCCCAGCATTTT.

This clone was seen once. Other DNA variants within this sample encode the same CDR3. The chain couples TRBV9 to TRBJ2-1; D ambiguous. V gave up 1 base and J gave up 3 bases, with 5 bases separating them. The length of the CDR3 is 13 residues. Germline CDR1 SGDLS, CDR2 YYNGEE. The CDR3 nucleotides are TGTGCCAGCAGCGTATCGGGCTACAATGAGCAGTTCTTC. The encoded protein is CASSVSGYNEQFF.

This clone was counted only a few times. The chain links TRBV7-9 to TRBJ1-6, with no clear D. V lost 0 bases and J 0 bases, leaving 9 bases between the germline ends. The CDR3 runs to 17 residues. The V gene's germline CDR1 is SEHNR and CDR2 FQNEAQ (reference sequence). The CDR3 nucleotides are TGTGCCAGCAGCTTAGCGGGCGTACCCTCCTATAATTCACCCCTCCACTTT. The encoded protein is CASSLAGVPSYNSPLHF.

This CDR3 is CASSGQGSDTQYF. CDR3 DNA: TGTGCCAGCAGCGGACAGGGCTCAGATACGCAGTATTTT. The V gene is TRBV6-4, the J gene TRBJ2-3; 8 positions agree with TRBD1. V was clipped by 6 bases and J by 4 bases; unmatched bases: 3. The germline CDR1 and CDR2 sequences are MRHNA and SNTAGT. The CDR3 covers 13 residues.

The genes are TRBV2 and TRBJ2-5; the D is unclear. The CDR3 contains 13 residues. Trimming pared 2 bases from V and 3 bases from J, leaving 7 bases between. Germline values: CDR1 SNHLY, CDR2 FYNNEI. CDR3 loop: CASSEYVEETQYF. CDR3 coding DNA: TGTGCCAGCAGTGAATACGTAGAAGAGACCCAGTACTTC.

The chain recombines TRBV5-1 with TRBJ2-5; 11 nucleotides align to TRBD2. CDR1 SGHRS and CDR2 YFSETQ come from the germline V gene. The CDR3 covers 19 residues. Germline trimming cut 4 bases from V and 1 base from J; bases unmatched to any gene: 15. The CDR3 DNA reads as TGCGCCAGCAGCATAGCCGCGGGAGTAGCGGGGGGGATCCAAGAGACCCAGTACTTC. Translating it yields CASSIAAGVAGGIQETQYF.

This chain connects TRBV7-3 to TRBJ2-3; 7 bases are shared with TRBD2. With V trimmed by 4 bases and J by 4 bases, 8 bases remained unmatched. CDR1 SGHTA and CDR2 FQGTGA come from the germline V gene. There are 15 residues in the CDR3. CDR3 region: CASSSGLGEADTQYF. The DNA for the CDR3 is TGTGCCAGCAGCTCTGGACTAGGGGAGGCAGATACGCAGTATTTT.